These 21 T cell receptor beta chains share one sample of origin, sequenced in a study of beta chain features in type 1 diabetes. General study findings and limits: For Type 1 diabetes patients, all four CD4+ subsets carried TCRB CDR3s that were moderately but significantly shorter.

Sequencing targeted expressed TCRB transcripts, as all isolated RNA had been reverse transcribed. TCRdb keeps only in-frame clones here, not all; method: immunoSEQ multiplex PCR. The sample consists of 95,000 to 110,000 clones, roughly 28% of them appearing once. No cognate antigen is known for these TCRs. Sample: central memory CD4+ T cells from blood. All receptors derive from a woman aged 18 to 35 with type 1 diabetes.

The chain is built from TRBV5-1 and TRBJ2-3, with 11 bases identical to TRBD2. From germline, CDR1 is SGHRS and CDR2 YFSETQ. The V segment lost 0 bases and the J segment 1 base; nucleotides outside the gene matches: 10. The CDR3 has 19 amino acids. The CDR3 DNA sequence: TGCGCCAGCAGCTTGGGCCGACTAGCGGGGAGTAGAGGCACAGATACGCAGTATTTT. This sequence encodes CASSLGRLAGSRGTDTQYF.

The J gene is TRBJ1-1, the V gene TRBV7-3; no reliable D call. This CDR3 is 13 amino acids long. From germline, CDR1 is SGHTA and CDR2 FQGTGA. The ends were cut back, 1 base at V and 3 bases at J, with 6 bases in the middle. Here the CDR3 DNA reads TGTGCCAGCAGCTTAAAAGAGCACACTGAAGCTTTCTTT. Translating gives CASSLKEHTEAFF. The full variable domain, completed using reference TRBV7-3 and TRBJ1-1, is GAGVSQTPSNKVTEKGKYVELRCDPISGHTALYWYRQSLGQGPEFLIYFQGTGAADDSGLPNDRFFAVRPEGSVSTLKIQRTERGDSAVYLCASSLKEHTEAFFGQGTRLTVV.

CDR3 sequence: CAWSVQGGETQYF. The CDR3 nucleotides are TGTGCCTGGAGTGTACAGGGCGGAGAGACCCAGTACTTC. The chain couples TRBV30 to TRBJ2-5; D perhaps matches TRBD1 (6 bases). CDR1 is GTSNPN, CDR2 SVGIG, per germline (reference sequence). The CDR3 is 13 amino acids. Trimming cost V 0 bases and J 4 bases, with 9 bases left between them.

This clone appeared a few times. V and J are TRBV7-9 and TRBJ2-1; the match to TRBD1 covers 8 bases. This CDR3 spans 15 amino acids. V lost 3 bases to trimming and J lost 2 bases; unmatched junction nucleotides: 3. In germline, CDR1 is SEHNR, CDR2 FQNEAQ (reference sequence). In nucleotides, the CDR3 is TGTGCCAGCAGCTTCGCAGGGGGCCCCTACAATGAGCAGTTCTTC. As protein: CASSFAGGPYNEQFF.

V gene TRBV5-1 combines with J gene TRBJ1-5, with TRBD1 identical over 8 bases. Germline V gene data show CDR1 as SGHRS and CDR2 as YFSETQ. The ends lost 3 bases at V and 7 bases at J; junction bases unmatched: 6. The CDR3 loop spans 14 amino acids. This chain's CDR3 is CASSYDRGGQPQHF. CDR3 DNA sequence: TGCGCCAGCAGCTACGACAGGGGTGGGCAGCCCCAGCATTTT.

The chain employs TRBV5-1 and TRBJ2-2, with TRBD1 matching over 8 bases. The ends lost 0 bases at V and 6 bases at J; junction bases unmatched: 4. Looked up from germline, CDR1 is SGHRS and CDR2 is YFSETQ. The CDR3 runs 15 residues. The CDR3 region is CASSLGTGTPGELFF. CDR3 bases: TGCGCCAGCAGCTTGGGGACAGGGACCCCCGGGGAGCTGTTTTTT.

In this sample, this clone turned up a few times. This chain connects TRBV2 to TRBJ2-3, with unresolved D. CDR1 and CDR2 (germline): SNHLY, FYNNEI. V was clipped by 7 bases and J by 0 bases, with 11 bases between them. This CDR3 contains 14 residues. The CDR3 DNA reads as TGTGCCAGCAACCGCGATGGTAGCACAGATACGCAGTATTTT. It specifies CASNRDGSTDTQYF.

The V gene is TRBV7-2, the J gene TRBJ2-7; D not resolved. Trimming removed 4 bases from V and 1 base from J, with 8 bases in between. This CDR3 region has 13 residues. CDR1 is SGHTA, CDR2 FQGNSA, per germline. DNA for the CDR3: TGTGCCAGCAGCTCCCGGGTGTCCTACGAGCAGTACTTC. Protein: CASSSRVSYEQYF. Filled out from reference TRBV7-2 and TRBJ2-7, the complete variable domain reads GAGVSQSPSNKVTEKGKDVELRCDPISGHTALYWYRQSLGQGLEFLIYFQGNSAPDKSGLPSDRFSAERTGGSVSTLTIQRTQQEDSAVYLCASSSRVSYEQYFGPGTRLTVT.

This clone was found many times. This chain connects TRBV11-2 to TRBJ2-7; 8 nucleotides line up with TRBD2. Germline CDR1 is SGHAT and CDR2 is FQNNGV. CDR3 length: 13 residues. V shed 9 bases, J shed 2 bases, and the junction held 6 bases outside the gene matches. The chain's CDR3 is CASLAGNTYEQYF. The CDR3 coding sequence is TGTGCCAGTCTAGCGGGCAATACCTACGAGCAGTACTTC.

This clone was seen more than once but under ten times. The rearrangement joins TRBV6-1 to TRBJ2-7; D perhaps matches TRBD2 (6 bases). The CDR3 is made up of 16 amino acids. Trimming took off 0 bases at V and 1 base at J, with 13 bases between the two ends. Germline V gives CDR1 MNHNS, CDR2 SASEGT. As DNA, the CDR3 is TGTGCCAGCAGTGAAGCTGGAATTGGAGGGTCCTACGAGCAGTACTTC. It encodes CASSEAGIGGSYEQYF.

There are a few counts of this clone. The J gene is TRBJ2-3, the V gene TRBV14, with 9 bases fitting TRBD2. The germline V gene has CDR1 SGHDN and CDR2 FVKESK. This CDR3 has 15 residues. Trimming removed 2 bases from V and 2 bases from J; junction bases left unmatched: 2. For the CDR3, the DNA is TGTGCCAGCAGCCAACTAGCGGGAAACACAGATACGCAGTATTTT. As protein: CASSQLAGNTDTQYF. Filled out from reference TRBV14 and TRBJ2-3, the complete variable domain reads EAGVTQFPSHSVIEKGQTVTLRCDPISGHDNLYWYRRVMGKEIKFLLHFVKESKQDESGMPNNRFLAERTGGTYSTLKVQPAELEDSGVYFCASSQLAGNTDTQYFGPGTRLTVL.

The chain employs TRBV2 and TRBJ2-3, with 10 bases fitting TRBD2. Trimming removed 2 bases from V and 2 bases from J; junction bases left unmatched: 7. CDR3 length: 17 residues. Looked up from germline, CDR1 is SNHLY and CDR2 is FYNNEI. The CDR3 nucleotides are TGTGCCAGCAGTGAATCCGGGCTAGCGGGAGCCACAGATACGCAGTATTTT. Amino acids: CASSESGLAGATDTQYF.

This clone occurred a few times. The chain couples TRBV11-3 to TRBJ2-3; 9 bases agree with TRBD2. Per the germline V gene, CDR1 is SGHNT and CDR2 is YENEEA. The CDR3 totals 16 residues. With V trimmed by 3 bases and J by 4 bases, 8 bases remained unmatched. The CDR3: CASSFTSGRSADTQYF. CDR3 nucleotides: TGTGCCAGCAGCTTCACAAGCGGGAGGTCTGCAGATACGCAGTATTTT.

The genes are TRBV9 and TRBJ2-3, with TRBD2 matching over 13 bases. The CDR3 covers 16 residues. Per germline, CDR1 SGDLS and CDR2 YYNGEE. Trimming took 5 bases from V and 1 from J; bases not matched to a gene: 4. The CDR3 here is CASSPGTSGGTDTQYF. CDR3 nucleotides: TGTGCCAGCAGTCCCGGGACTAGCGGGGGCACAGATACGCAGTATTTT.

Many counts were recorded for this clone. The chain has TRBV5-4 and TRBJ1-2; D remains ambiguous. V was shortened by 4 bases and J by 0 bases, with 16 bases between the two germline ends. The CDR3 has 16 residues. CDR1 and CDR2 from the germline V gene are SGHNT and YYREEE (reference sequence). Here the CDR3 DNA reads TGTGCCAGCAGCCCCGGACCGACGGGGACTAACTATGGCTACACCTTC. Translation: CASSPGPTGTNYGYTF.

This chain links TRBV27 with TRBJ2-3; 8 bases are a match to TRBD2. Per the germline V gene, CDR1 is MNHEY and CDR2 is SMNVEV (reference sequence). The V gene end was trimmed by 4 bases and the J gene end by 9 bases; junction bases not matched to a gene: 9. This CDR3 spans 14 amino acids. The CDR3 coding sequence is TGTGCCAGCAGTTCGGGACTAGGATCCGACACGCAGTATTTT. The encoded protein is CASSSGLGSDTQYF.

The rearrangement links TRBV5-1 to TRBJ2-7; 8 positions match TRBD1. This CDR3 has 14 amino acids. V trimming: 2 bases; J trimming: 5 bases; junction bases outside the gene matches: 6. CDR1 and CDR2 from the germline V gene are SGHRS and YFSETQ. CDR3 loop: CASSFGQGGDEQYV. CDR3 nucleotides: TGCGCCAGCAGCTTCGGACAGGGTGGGGACGAGCAGTACGTC.

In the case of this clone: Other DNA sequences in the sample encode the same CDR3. CDR3 amino acids: CASSPGQNTEAFF. In DNA, the CDR3 is TGTGCCAGCTCACCGGGACAAAACACTGAAGCTTTCTTT. The chain recombines TRBV18 with TRBJ1-1; the D gene is possibly TRBD1 (6 bases). CDR1 and CDR2 from the germline V gene are KGHSH and LQKENI. The V gene lost 3 bases and the J gene lost 2 bases, with 7 bases spanning the gap. The CDR3 has 13 residues.

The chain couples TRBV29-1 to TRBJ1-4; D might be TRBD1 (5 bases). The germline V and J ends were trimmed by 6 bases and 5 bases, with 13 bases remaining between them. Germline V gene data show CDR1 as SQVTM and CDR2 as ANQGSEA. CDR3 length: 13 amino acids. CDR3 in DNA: TGCAGCGTCCGAACCAGGGTCAATGAAAAACTGTTTTTT. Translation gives CSVRTRVNEKLFF.

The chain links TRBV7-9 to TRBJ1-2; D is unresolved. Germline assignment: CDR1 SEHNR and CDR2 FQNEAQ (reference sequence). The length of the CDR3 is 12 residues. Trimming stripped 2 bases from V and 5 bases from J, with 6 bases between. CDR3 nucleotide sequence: TGTGCCAGCAGCTTATCAGGATATGGCTACACCTTC. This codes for CASSLSGYGYTF.

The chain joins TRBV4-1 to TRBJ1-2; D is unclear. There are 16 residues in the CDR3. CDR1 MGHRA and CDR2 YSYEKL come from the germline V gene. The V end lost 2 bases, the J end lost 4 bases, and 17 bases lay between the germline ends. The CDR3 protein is CASSQRGRAEVYGYTF. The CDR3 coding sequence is TGCGCCAGCAGCCAACGGGGAAGGGCGGAAGTCTATGGCTACACCTTC.